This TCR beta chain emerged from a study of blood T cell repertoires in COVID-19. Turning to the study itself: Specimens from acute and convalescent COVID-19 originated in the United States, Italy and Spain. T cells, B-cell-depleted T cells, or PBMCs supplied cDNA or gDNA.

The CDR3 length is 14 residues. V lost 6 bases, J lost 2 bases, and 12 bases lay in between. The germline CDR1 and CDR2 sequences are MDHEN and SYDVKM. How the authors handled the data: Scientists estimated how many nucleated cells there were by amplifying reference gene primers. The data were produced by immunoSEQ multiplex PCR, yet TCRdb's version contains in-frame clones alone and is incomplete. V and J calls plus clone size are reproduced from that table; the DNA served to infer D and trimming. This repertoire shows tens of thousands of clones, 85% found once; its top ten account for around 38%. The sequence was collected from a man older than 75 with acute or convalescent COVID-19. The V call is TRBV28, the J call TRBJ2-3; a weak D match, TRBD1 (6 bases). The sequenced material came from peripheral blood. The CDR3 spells CASRLQGHTDTQYF. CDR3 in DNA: TGTGCCAGCAGGCTACAGGGTCACACAGATACGCAGTATTTT.